This T cell receptor (beta chain) is drawn from a study of Ad26.COV2.S vaccination and SARS-CoV-2 variants. The CDR3 consists of 21 residues. The junction had 15 bases not matched to a gene; V was cut back by 2 bases and J by 0 bases. CDR1 is SNHLY, CDR2 FYNNEI, per germline. Indicated treatment: around 19 received Ad26.COV2.S at low or high dose, single or two shots; roughly five received placebo; per-sample allocation not given. The samples date from day 63 after the first vaccine or placebo injection. Using immunoSEQ multiplex PCR, the repertoire was profiled, and TCRdb retains in-frame clones only, with some absent. In the table there are hundreds of thousands of clones, about 91% of which are singletons.

The chain joins TRBV2 to TRBJ2-5; 13 nucleotides align to TRBD2. The sample consisted of peripheral blood, taken in a trial of Ad26.COV2.S vaccine versus placebo. The source of this sequence is a person aged 18 to 59 who received the Ad26.COV2.S COVID-19 vaccine or a placebo. In DNA form, the CDR3 reads TGTGCCAGCAGTGAACCCCGTGGGACTAGCGGGGTGTTCGGAGACCAAGAGACCCAGTACTTC. Its translation: CASSEPRGTSGVFGDQETQYF.